The source of this TCR beta chain is a study of siplizumab effects on memory and regulatory T cells. Study-wide points: It seemed that naive T cells were more diverse than memory cells and were major contributors to the alloresponse. The authors did not confirm suppressive function in proliferating Tregs from siplizumab cultures. There were only a minor fraction of alloreactive clones that mapped to unstimulated subsets. Versus roughly 27% in controls, the mappable alloreactive CD4+ clones averaged about 69% Treg-derived with siplizumab.

Some clones are missing from TCRdb's copy, which holds only in-frame ones; the method was immunoSEQ multiplex PCR. Of about 60,000 clones listed, 70% to 90% are singletons. With regard to this clone: Its cognate antigen is unknown.

The CDR3 is 14 residues long. Germline CDR1 and CDR2: MNHEY and SVGAGI. Germline trimming cut 6 bases from V and 1 base from J; bases unmatched to any gene: 5. The TCR sequence derives from a human donor in good health. The V gene is TRBV6-5, the J gene TRBJ2-7, with 8 bases aligning to TRBD1. Sequences were obtained from memory CD4+ T cells sorted from blood. The CDR3 loop reads CASSRTGSSYEQYF. CDR3 in DNA: TGTGCCAGCAGCCGGACAGGGAGTTCCTACGAGCAGTACTTC.